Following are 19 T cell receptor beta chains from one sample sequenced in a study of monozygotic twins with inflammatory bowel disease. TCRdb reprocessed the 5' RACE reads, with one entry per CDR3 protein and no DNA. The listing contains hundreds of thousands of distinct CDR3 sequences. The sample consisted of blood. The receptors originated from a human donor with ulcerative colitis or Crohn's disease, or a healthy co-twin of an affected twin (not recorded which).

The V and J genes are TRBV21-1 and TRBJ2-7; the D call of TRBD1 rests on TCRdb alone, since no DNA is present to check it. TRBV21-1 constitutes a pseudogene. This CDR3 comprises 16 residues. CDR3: CASSKGGGSVPYEQYF.

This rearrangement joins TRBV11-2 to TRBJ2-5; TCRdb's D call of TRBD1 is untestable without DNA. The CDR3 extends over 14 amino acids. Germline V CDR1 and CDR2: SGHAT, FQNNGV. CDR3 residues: CASSATVGGETQYF.

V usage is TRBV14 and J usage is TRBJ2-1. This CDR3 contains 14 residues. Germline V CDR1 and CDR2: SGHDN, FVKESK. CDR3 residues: CASSQGWVYNEQFF.

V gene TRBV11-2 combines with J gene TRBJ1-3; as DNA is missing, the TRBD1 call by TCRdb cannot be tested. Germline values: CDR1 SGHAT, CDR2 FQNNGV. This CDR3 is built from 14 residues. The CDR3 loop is CASSSYQGENTIYF.

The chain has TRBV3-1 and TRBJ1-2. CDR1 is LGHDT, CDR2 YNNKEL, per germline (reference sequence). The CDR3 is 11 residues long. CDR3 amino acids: CASADGYGYTF.

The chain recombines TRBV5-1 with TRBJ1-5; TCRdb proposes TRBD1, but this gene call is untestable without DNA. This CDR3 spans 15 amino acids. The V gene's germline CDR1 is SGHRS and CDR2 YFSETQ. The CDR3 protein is CASSLTGAHNQPQHF. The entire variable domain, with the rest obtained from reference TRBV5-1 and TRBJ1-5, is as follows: KAGVTQTPRYLIKTRGQQVTLSCSPISGHRSVSWYQQTPGQGLQFLFEYFSETQRNKGNFPGRFSGRQFSNSRSEMNVSTLELGDSALYLCASSLTGAHNQPQHFGDGTRLSIL.

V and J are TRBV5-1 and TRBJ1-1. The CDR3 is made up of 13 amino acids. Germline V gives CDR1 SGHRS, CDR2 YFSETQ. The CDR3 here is CASSNGINTEAFF. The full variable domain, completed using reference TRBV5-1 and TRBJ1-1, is KAGVTQTPRYLIKTRGQQVTLSCSPISGHRSVSWYQQTPGQGLQFLFEYFSETQRNKGNFPGRFSGRQFSNSRSEMNVSTLELGDSALYLCASSNGINTEAFFGQGTRLTVV.

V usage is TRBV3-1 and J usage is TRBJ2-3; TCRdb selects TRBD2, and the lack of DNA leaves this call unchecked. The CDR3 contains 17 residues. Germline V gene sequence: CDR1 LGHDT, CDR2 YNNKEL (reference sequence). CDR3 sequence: CASSQVGGGPNTDTQYF.

This chain's CDR3 is CSASLPGFRFF. The genes are TRBV20-1 and TRBJ2-1; TCRdb's D gene call, TRBD1, goes unchecked for lack of DNA. In germline, CDR1 is DFQATT, CDR2 SNEGSKA (reference sequence). The CDR3 contains 11 residues.

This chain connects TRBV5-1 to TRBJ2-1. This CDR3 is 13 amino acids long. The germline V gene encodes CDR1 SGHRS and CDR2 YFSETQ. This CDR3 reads CASGWAHSYEQFF.

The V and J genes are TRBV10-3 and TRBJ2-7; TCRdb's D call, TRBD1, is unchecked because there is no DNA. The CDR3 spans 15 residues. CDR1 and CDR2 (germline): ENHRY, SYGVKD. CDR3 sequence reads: CAIIPDRNKLNEQYF.

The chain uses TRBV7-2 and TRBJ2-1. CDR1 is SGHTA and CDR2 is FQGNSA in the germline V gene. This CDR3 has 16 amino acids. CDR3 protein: CASSLNLRNSYNEQFF.

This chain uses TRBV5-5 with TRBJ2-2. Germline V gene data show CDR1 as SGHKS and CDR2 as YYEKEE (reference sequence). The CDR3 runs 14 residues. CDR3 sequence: CASSLSSSGRELFF.

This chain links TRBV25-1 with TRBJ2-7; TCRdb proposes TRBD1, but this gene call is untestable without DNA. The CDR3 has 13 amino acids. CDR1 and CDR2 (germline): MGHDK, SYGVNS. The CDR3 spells CAKLQGIHYEQYF.

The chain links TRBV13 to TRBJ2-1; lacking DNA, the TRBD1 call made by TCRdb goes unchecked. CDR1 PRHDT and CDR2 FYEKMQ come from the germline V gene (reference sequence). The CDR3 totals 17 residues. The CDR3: CASSLGLSGGATDEQFF. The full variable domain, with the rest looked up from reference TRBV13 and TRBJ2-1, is AAGVIQSPRHLIKEKRETATLKCYPIPRHDTVYWYQQGPGQDPQFLISFYEKMQSDKGSIPDRFSAQQFSDYHSELNMSSLELGDSALYFCASSLGLSGGATDEQFFGPGTRLTVL.

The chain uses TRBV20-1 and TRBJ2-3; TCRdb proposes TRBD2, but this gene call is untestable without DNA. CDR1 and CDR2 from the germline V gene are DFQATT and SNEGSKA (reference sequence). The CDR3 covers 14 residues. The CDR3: CSAKERLNTDTQYF.

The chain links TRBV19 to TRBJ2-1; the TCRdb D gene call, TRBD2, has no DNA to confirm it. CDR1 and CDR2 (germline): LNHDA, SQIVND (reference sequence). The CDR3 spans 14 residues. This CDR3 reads CASSREGFYNEEFF. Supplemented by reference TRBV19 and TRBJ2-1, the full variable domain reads DGGITQSPKYLFRKEGQNVTLSCEQNLNHDAMYWYRQDPGQGLRLIYYSQIVNDFQKGDIAEGYSVSREKKESFPLTVTSAQKNPTAFYLCASSREGFYNEEFFGPGTRLTVL.

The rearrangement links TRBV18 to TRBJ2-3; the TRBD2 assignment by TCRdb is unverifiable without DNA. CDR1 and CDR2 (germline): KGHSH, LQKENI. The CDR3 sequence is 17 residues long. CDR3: CASSPLAAGVSTDTQYF.

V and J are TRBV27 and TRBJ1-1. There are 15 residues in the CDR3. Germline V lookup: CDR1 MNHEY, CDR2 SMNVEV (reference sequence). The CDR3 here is CASSLLSDGLTGTFF.